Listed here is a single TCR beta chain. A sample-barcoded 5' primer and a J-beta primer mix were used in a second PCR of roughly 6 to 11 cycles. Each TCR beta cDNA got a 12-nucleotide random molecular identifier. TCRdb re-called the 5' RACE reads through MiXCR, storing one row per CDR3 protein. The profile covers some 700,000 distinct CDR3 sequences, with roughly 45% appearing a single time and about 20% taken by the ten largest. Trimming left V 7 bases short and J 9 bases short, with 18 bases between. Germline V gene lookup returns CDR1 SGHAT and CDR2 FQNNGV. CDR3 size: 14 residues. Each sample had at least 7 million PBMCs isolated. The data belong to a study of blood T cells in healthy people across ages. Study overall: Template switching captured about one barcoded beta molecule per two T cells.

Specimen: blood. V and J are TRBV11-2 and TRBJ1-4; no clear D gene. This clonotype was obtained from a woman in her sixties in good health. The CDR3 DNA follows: TGTGCCAGCACCCTGGCCACCTGGGATAAAAAACTGTTTTTT. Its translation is CASTLATWDKKLFF.